This entry lists 14 T cell receptor beta chains sequenced from one sample in a study of siplizumab effects on memory and regulatory T cells. Sequencing was performed with immunoSEQ multiplex PCR; in TCRdb, only in-frame clones are kept and a portion is missing. The sample shows approximately 65,000 clones, around 78% of them seen only once. The sample consisted of memory CD4+ T cells sorted from blood. The source is a human donor in good health.

This clone was recorded once. V is TRBV25-1 and J is TRBJ2-4; D is tentatively TRBD1 or TRBD2 (6 bases each). This CDR3 region has 16 residues. Trimming removed 1 base at V and 0 bases at J, with 10 bases between. Germline V lookup: CDR1 MGHDK, CDR2 SYGVNS. The CDR3 nucleotides are TGTGCCAGCAGTGAATCGGGGGCATTAGCCAAAAACATTCAGTACTTC. Translation gives CASSESGALAKNIQYF.

This chain links TRBV6-1 with TRBJ1-5; possibly TRBD1 for D (5 bases). The CDR3 contains 13 residues. Trimming left V 4 bases short and J 7 bases short, with 11 bases between. Germline V lookup: CDR1 MNHNS, CDR2 SASEGT. CDR3 residues: CASSGDRWQPQHF. CDR3 bases: TGTGCCAGCAGTGGGGACCGGTGGCAGCCCCAGCATTTT.

This chain joins TRBV20-1 and TRBJ2-3, with D unclear. The germline CDR1 and CDR2 sequences are DFQATT and SNEGSKA (reference sequence). CDR3 length equals 10 residues. Between the trimmed V and J ends, which lost 5 bases and 2 bases, there was a span of 2 bases. This CDR3 is CSASTDTQYF. Written as DNA, the CDR3 is TGCAGTGCTTCCACAGATACGCAGTATTTT.

The chain has TRBV7-2 and TRBJ2-2; 8 bases are shared with TRBD2. The CDR3 covers 14 residues. CDR1 is SGHTA, CDR2 FQGNSA, per germline. The trim removed 5 bases at V and 4 bases at J, leaving 3 bases unmatched. CDR3 sequence reads: CASSGLAGTGELFF. CDR3 nucleotides: TGTGCCAGCAGCGGCCTAGCGGGCACCGGGGAGCTGTTTTTT.

This chain joins TRBV6-1 and TRBJ2-1; the D is unclear. CDR1 and CDR2 from the germline V gene are MNHNS and SASEGT. This CDR3 spans 11 amino acids. The V end was cut by 6 bases, the J end by 8 bases, with 8 bases between. CDR3 region: CASSKRDEQFF. CDR3 in DNA: TGTGCCAGCAGCAAACGGGATGAGCAGTTCTTC.

The J gene is TRBJ1-5, the V gene TRBV6-1; unclear D gene. V lost 2 bases and J 9 bases, leaving 11 bases between the germline ends. The CDR3 consists of 13 residues. Per germline, CDR1 MNHNS and CDR2 SASEGT. The CDR3 sequence is CASSELRDLPQHF. The CDR3 DNA reads as TGTGCCAGCAGTGAATTGAGGGATCTGCCCCAGCATTTT.

The gene calls are TRBV18 and TRBJ2-7, with D perhaps TRBD1 or TRBD2 (5 bases each). This CDR3 is built from 17 residues. The germline V and J ends were trimmed by 4 bases and 0 bases, with 19 bases remaining between them. The V gene's germline CDR1 is KGHSH and CDR2 LQKENI. CDR3 protein: CASSQISGTLNSYEQYF. DNA of the CDR3: TGTGCCAGCTCACAAATTTCCGGGACGTTAAACTCCTACGAGCAGTACTTC.

The chain has TRBV18 and TRBJ1-5; the D is unclear. Trimming removed 6 bases from V and 5 bases from J, with 11 bases in between. The CDR3 contains 13 residues. CDR1 and CDR2 from the germline V gene are KGHSH and LQKENI. CDR3 in amino acids: CASSPSEHQPQHF. CDR3 bases: TGTGCCAGCTCCCCCTCAGAACATCAGCCCCAGCATTTT. Full variable domain (remainder filled in from reference TRBV18 and TRBJ1-5): NAGVMQNPRHLVRRRGQEARLRCSPMKGHSHVYWYRQLPEEGLKFMVYLQKENIIDESGMPKERFSAEFPKEGPSILRIQQVVRGDSAAYFCASSPSEHQPQHFGDGTRLSIL.

The V call is TRBV5-4, the J call TRBJ2-2, with a tentative D call TRBD1 (7 bases). Between the trimmed V and J ends, which lost 2 bases and 7 bases, there was a span of 9 bases. The CDR3 runs 13 residues. Germline V lookup: CDR1 SGHNT, CDR2 YYREEE (reference sequence). In nucleotides, the CDR3 is TGTGCCAGCAGCTTTCAGGGGGGCGGGGAGCTGTTTTTT. This sequence encodes CASSFQGGGELFF.

J is TRBJ1-2 and V is TRBV27; 9 bases map to TRBD1. Germline V gives CDR1 MNHEY, CDR2 SMNVEV (reference sequence). The CDR3 consists of 14 residues. V gave up 6 bases and J gave up 6 bases; unmatched junction bases: 8. CDR3 region: CASSLNRGRDGYTF. The CDR3 DNA reads as TGTGCCAGCAGCCTGAACAGGGGGCGCGATGGCTACACCTTC.

The V and J genes are TRBV6-5 and TRBJ2-5; D unresolved. The V and J ends lost 6 bases and 4 bases respectively, with 9 bases between them. The CDR3 is made up of 12 amino acids. Germline V gene sequence: CDR1 MNHEY, CDR2 SVGAGI. The chain's CDR3 is CASSRMGETQYF. The CDR3 nucleotides are TGTGCCAGCAGCAGGATGGGAGAGACCCAGTACTTC.

The chain recombines TRBV23-1 with TRBJ2-5, with D perhaps TRBD1 (5 bases). TRBV23-1 is marked as an open reading frame, function uncertain. The V end was cut by 3 bases, the J end by 2 bases, with 16 bases between. This CDR3 is 16 amino acids long. As DNA, the CDR3 is TGCGCCAGCAGTCATTTAGCTAAGGGGAAGCAAGAGACCCAGTACTTC. The encoded protein is CASSHLAKGKQETQYF.

CDR3 in amino acids: CASRKGAGDTQYF. DNA of the CDR3: TGTGCCAGTAGAAAAGGGGCCGGGGATACGCAGTATTTT. This chain uses TRBV9 with TRBJ2-3, with TRBD1 as a possible D gene (5 bases). Trimming took off 8 bases at V and 6 bases at J, with 16 bases between the two ends. There are 13 residues in the CDR3. The germline V gene has CDR1 SGDLS and CDR2 YYNGEE.

V and J are TRBV2 and TRBJ2-3; D is unresolved. CDR3 length equals 15 residues. Trimming pared 6 bases from V and 4 bases from J, leaving 17 bases between. Germline V gene data show CDR1 as SNHLY and CDR2 as FYNNEI. CDR3 DNA sequence: TGTGCCAGCAGCCCCCAGGTGGGTGGGGCAGATACGCAGTATTTT. Its translation: CASSPQVGGADTQYF.